This T cell receptor (beta chain) was sequenced during a study of T cells after yellow fever vaccination. Study-wide context: Researchers used SMART-Seq v4 Ultra Low Input to prepare fractions that had low cell numbers. General study points: From the bulk population, abundant clonotypes could contaminate and appear within FACS-sorted repertoires. Peaking on day 5 versus 15, the secondary response was faster but weaker. Most clones from primary vaccination were detected again post-booster (just under 97% CD4, 88% CD8).

With respect to this clonotype: The antigen is undetermined.

J lost 7 bases, V lost 0 bases, and 3 bases had no gene match. CDR3 length: 14 residues. Looked up from germline, CDR1 is SGHRS and CDR2 is YFSETQ. TCRdb ran MiXCR on the 5' RACE reads and lists one entry per CDR3 protein. The sample consists of about 580,000 distinct CDR3 sequences, roughly a sixth of them appearing once. V gene TRBV5-1 combines with J gene TRBJ2-1; 8 nucleotides align to TRBD1. The origin of this receptor is a man in his late teens or twenties who received the YFV17D yellow fever vaccine. The sequences come from PBMCs, collected about 5 days after the first yellow fever vaccination. The CDR3 region is CASSLGYRGNEQFF. DNA for the CDR3: TGCGCCAGCAGCTTGGGGTACAGGGGGAATGAGCAGTTCTTC. The whole variable domain, remainder taken from reference TRBV5-1 and TRBJ2-1, is KAGVTQTPRYLIKTRGQQVTLSCSPISGHRSVSWYQQTPGQGLQFLFEYFSETQRNKGNFPGRFSGRQFSNSRSEMNVSTLELGDSALYLCASSLGYRGNEQFFGPGTRLTVL.